This T cell receptor beta chain came from a study of shared clonotypes between healthy human individuals. Only a few counts were recorded for this clone. Germline CDR1 LGHNA, CDR2 YSLEER. The junction had 3 bases not matched to a gene; V was cut back by 1 base and J by 2 bases. CDR3 length equals 15 residues. Each subset's genomic DNA was split evenly across several immunoSEQ plates. Profiling relied on immunoSEQ multiplex PCR, and the TCRdb table lists in-frame clones only, not all of them. The data show around 990,000 clones, around three quarters seen once. The sequenced sample consisted of memory CD4+ T cells from PBMCs. Indicated subset: CD45RA-negative fraction. The V call is TRBV4-3, the J call TRBJ2-3; 7 positions match TRBD1. This sequence was found in a man aged 18 to 29 in good health. Some clones in this sample may be carry-over from other donors' samples. CDR3 in amino acids: CASSQVGQVTDTQYF. Here the CDR3 DNA reads TGCGCCAGCAGCCAAGTTGGACAGGTCACAGATACGCAGTATTTT.